This entry describes one TCR beta chain. TCRdb re-analysed the 5' RACE reads in MiXCR, keeping a single row per CDR3 protein. The sample consists of some 420,000 distinct CDR3 sequences, roughly 20% of them appearing once. Trimming removed 4 bases at V and 4 bases at J, with 8 bases between. CDR1 SGHVS and CDR2 FNYEAQ come from the germline V gene. The CDR3 length is 13 residues. The data are from a study of T cells after yellow fever vaccination. The sequenced sample was PBMCs, obtained before the yellow fever booster vaccination. The TCR comes from a man between 18 and 29 years old who received the YFV17D yellow fever vaccine. The chain couples TRBV7-6 to TRBJ1-3, with D possibly matching TRBD1 (5 bases). CDR3 protein: CASSWDRGNTIYF. For the CDR3, the DNA is TGTGCCAGCAGCTGGGACCGAGGAAACACCATATATTTT.